These T cell receptor beta chains were read from a single sample in a study of T cells in Graves' hyperthyroidism and ophthalmopathy. TCRdb passed the multiplex PCR reads through MiXCR, listing each CDR3 protein once. The data hold roughly 700,000 distinct CDR3 sequences, with around 15% observed a single time. Input material: blood. The source of these receptors is a woman under 30 with Graves' hyperthyroidism. CDR3s include the opening cysteine and the closing phenylalanine or tryptophan. A D gene is named only where the DNA matches it firmly. Clone size is shown for a subset of rows, as once, few, many or a class of expanded clone.

J gene: TRBJ2-5
clone size: few
D gene: TRBD2
V gene: TRBV27
CDR3 protein: CASSLLTSGGQETQYF
CDR3 DNA: TGTGCCAGCAGTCTGCTGACTAGCGGGGGGCAAGAGACCCAGTACTTC

J gene: TRBJ2-7
clone size: many
D gene: .
V gene: TRBV5-1
CDR3 protein: CASSTGRSYEQYF
CDR3 DNA: TGCGCCAGCAGTACAGGAAGATCCTACGAGCAGTACTTC

J gene: TRBJ2-7
clone size: many
D gene: TRBD1
V gene: TRBV28
CDR3 protein: CASSLPGTGLNEQYF
CDR3 DNA: TGTGCCAGCAGCCTTCCCGGGACAGGGCTCAACGAGCAGTACTTC

J gene: TRBJ2-3
clone size: .
D gene: .
V gene: TRBV27
CDR3 protein: CASSFVGNTDTQYF
CDR3 DNA: TGTGCCAGCAGTTTCGTAGGTAACACAGATACGCAGTATTTT

J gene: TRBJ2-3
clone size: many
D gene: TRBD2
V gene: TRBV5-1
CDR3 protein: CASNGLVPDTQYF
CDR3 DNA: TGCGCCAGCAACGGACTAGTCCCAGATACGCAGTATTTT

J gene: TRBJ2-3
clone size: few
D gene: .
V gene: TRBV6-5
CDR3 protein: CASSLALTVTDTQYF
CDR3 DNA: TGTGCCAGCAGTCTCGCTCTTACGGTCACAGATACGCAGTATTTT

J gene: TRBJ2-3
clone size: .
D gene: .
V gene: TRBV28
CDR3 protein: CASSPSAFTPRSTDTQYF
CDR3 DNA: TGTGCCAGCAGTCCCAGTGCATTCACCCCTAGAAGCACAGATACGCAGTATTTT

J gene: TRBJ2-7
clone size: many
D gene: .
V gene: TRBV3-1
CDR3 protein: CASSQGGADTYEQYF
CDR3 DNA: TGTGCCAGCAGCCAAGGGGGAGCGGATACCTACGAGCAGTACTTC

J gene: TRBJ2-3
clone size: many
D gene: .
V gene: TRBV30
CDR3 protein: CAWSGVRPHTDTQYF
CDR3 DNA: TGTGCCTGGAGTGGCGTACGCCCGCACACAGATACGCAGTATTTT

J gene: TRBJ2-7
clone size: many
D gene: .
V gene: TRBV7-9
CDR3 protein: CASSLGNSYEQYF
CDR3 DNA: TGTGCCAGCAGCTTAGGAAACTCCTACGAGCAGTACTTC

J gene: TRBJ2-5
clone size: many
D gene: TRBD2
V gene: TRBV7-8
CDR3 protein: CASSSRGLAGETQYF
CDR3 DNA: TGTGCCAGCAGCTCCCGCGGACTAGCGGGGGAGACCCAGTACTTC

J gene: TRBJ1-1
clone size: .
D gene: .
V gene: TRBV20-1
CDR3 protein: CSATRTTSEAFF
CDR3 DNA: TGCAGTGCCACACGAACTACCAGTGAAGCTTTCTTT

J gene: TRBJ2-4
clone size: few
D gene: TRBD2
V gene: TRBV6-2/TRBV6-3
CDR3 protein: CASTSGRAIQYF
CDR3 DNA: TGTGCCAGCACCTCGGGGAGGGCCATTCAGTACTTC

J gene: TRBJ1-1
clone size: .
D gene: TRBD1
V gene: TRBV7-9
CDR3 protein: CASSLSTGSNTEAFF
CDR3 DNA: TGTGCCAGCAGCTTATCGACAGGGTCGAACACTGAAGCTTTCTTT

J gene: TRBJ2-5
clone size: .
D gene: .
V gene: TRBV7-8
CDR3 protein: CASSNRPRVETQYF
CDR3 DNA: TGTGCCAGCAGCAACAGACCCAGGGTCGAGACCCAGTACTTC

J gene: TRBJ2-3
clone size: many
D gene: .
V gene: TRBV2
CDR3 protein: CASMRSTDTQYF
CDR3 DNA: TGTGCCAGCATGCGGAGCACAGATACGCAGTATTTT

J gene: TRBJ1-5
clone size: many
D gene: TRBD1
V gene: TRBV7-9
CDR3 protein: CASSDRALQPQHF
CDR3 DNA: TGTGCCAGCAGCGACAGGGCCCTTCAGCCCCAGCATTTT

J gene: TRBJ2-5
clone size: few
D gene: .
V gene: TRBV6-1
CDR3 protein: CASKLVTSQETQYF
CDR3 DNA: TGTGCCAGCAAGCTAGTTACTAGCCAAGAGACCCAGTACTTC

J gene: TRBJ1-2
clone size: .
D gene: .
V gene: TRBV12-3/TRBV12-4
CDR3 protein: CASSLVGGGTMGRYTF
CDR3 DNA: TGTGCCAGCAGTTTAGTAGGGGGGGGAACGATGGGTCGCTACACCTTC

J gene: TRBJ2-1
clone size: .
D gene: .
V gene: TRBV18
CDR3 protein: CASSPVTGKADNEQFF
CDR3 DNA: TGTGCCAGCTCACCAGTGACAGGTAAAGCTGACAATGAGCAGTTCTTC

J gene: TRBJ2-1
clone size: many
D gene: TRBD1
V gene: TRBV7-3
CDR3 protein: CASSMGTGVYNEQFF
CDR3 DNA: TGTGCCAGCAGCATGGGGACAGGGGTCTACAATGAGCAGTTCTTC

J gene: TRBJ2-5
clone size: many
D gene: .
V gene: TRBV28
CDR3 protein: CASAAFVGAQYF
CDR3 DNA: TGTGCCAGCGCGGCGTTTGTTGGGGCCCAGTACTTC

J gene: TRBJ2-1
clone size: many
D gene: TRBD2
V gene: TRBV11-2
CDR3 protein: CASSWTSGSNNEQFF
CDR3 DNA: TGTGCCAGCAGCTGGACTAGCGGGAGTAACAATGAGCAGTTCTTC

J gene: TRBJ1-1
clone size: many
D gene: .
V gene: TRBV6-1
CDR3 protein: CASRRGGEAEAFF
CDR3 DNA: TGTGCCAGCAGGCGGGGAGGGGAGGCAGAAGCTTTCTTT

J gene: TRBJ1-2
clone size: .
D gene: .
V gene: TRBV25-1
CDR3 protein: CASSEAGILYGYTF
CDR3 DNA: TGTGCCAGCAGTGAGGCGGGGATCCTCTATGGCTACACCTTC

J gene: TRBJ2-5
clone size: many
D gene: .
V gene: TRBV12-3/TRBV12-4
CDR3 protein: CASSEAARETQYF
CDR3 DNA: TGTGCCAGCAGCGAAGCAGCCCGAGAGACCCAGTACTTC

J gene: TRBJ2-7
clone size: many
D gene: .
V gene: TRBV4-2
CDR3 protein: CASSQGQNYEQYF
CDR3 DNA: TGTGCCAGCAGCCAGGGACAAAACTACGAGCAGTACTTC

J gene: TRBJ2-1
clone size: .
D gene: TRBD2
V gene: TRBV25-1
CDR3 protein: CASSDITSGRAHEQFF
CDR3 DNA: TGTGCCAGCAGTGACATTACTAGCGGGAGGGCCCATGAGCAGTTCTTC

J gene: TRBJ2-2
clone size: .
D gene: .
V gene: TRBV9
CDR3 protein: CASSGHSGELFF
CDR3 DNA: TGTGCCAGCAGCGGTCACAGTGGGGAGCTGTTTTTT

J gene: TRBJ2-5
clone size: few
D gene: .
V gene: TRBV11-2
CDR3 protein: CASIISEGTAGTQYF
CDR3 DNA: TGTGCCAGCATCATAAGCGAGGGGACCGCGGGGACCCAGTACTTC

J gene: TRBJ1-1
clone size: many
D gene: TRBD1
V gene: TRBV7-6
CDR3 protein: CASSLETGAHMNTEAFF
CDR3 DNA: TGTGCCAGCAGCTTAGAGACAGGGGCTCACATGAACACTGAAGCTTTCTTT

J gene: TRBJ2-1
clone size: few
D gene: TRBD2
V gene: TRBV29-1
CDR3 protein: CSVEGTWGGRSNEQFF
CDR3 DNA: TGCAGCGTTGAAGGTACCTGGGGCGGGAGGAGCAATGAGCAGTTCTTC

J gene: TRBJ1-6
clone size: few
D gene: .
V gene: TRBV4-3
CDR3 protein: CASSQDSDNSPLHF
CDR3 DNA: TGCGCCAGCAGCCAAGATAGCGATAATTCACCCCTCCACTTT

J gene: TRBJ1-3
clone size: many
D gene: .
V gene: TRBV12-3/TRBV12-4
CDR3 protein: CASSLTPVLSGNTIYF
CDR3 DNA: TGTGCCAGCAGTTTAACCCCAGTCCTCTCTGGAAACACCATATATTTT

J gene: TRBJ1-6
clone size: .
D gene: .
V gene: TRBV10-3
CDR3 protein: CAISDSEHPANSPLHF
CDR3 DNA: TGTGCCATCAGTGATTCGGAACATCCAGCCAATTCACCCCTCCACTTT

J gene: TRBJ2-7
clone size: few
D gene: .
V gene: TRBV29-1
CDR3 protein: CSVEDPLGWEQYF
CDR3 DNA: TGCAGCGTTGAAGATCCTCTGGGGTGGGAGCAGTACTTC

J gene: TRBJ2-1
clone size: many
D gene: TRBD2
V gene: TRBV20-1
CDR3 protein: CSATSPLGLAGVSSYNEQFF
CDR3 DNA: TGCAGTGCCACCTCCCCTCTGGGACTAGCGGGGGTGAGCTCCTACAATGAGCAGTTCTTC

J gene: TRBJ1-5
clone size: many
D gene: TRBD1
V gene: TRBV5-1
CDR3 protein: CASSLVPGGDQPQHF
CDR3 DNA: TGCGCCAGCAGCTTGGTGCCAGGGGGCGATCAGCCCCAGCATTTT

J gene: TRBJ2-5
clone size: few
D gene: .
V gene: TRBV7-9
CDR3 protein: CASSLGQALGETQYF
CDR3 DNA: TGTGCCAGCAGCTTAGGACAGGCCCTTGGAGAGACCCAGTACTTC

J gene: TRBJ2-1
clone size: many
D gene: TRBD2
V gene: TRBV20-1
CDR3 protein: CSANSGRAGLGDEQFF
CDR3 DNA: TGCAGTGCTAATAGCGGGAGGGCCGGCCTCGGGGATGAGCAGTTCTTC

J gene: TRBJ2-7
clone size: many
D gene: TRBD1
V gene: TRBV20-1
CDR3 protein: CSARNRGYEQYF
CDR3 DNA: TGCAGTGCTAGAAACAGGGGCTACGAGCAGTACTTC

J gene: TRBJ2-2
clone size: .
D gene: TRBD1
V gene: TRBV29-1
CDR3 protein: CSVPGTGGFGELFF
CDR3 DNA: TGCAGCGTTCCCGGGACAGGGGGCTTCGGGGAGCTGTTTTTT

J gene: TRBJ2-7
clone size: many
D gene: .
V gene: TRBV28
CDR3 protein: CASTPPASIYEQYF
CDR3 DNA: TGTGCCAGCACCCCCCCGGCAAGCATATACGAGCAGTACTTC

J gene: TRBJ2-1
clone size: many
D gene: .
V gene: TRBV7-9
CDR3 protein: CASSPEWESSYNEQFF
CDR3 DNA: TGTGCCAGCAGCCCCGAATGGGAGAGCTCCTACAATGAGCAGTTCTTC

J gene: TRBJ2-7
clone size: many
D gene: .
V gene: TRBV7-6
CDR3 protein: CASSSAPEVYEQYF
CDR3 DNA: TGTGCCAGCAGCTCCGCCCCGGAGGTGTACGAGCAGTACTTC

J gene: TRBJ2-1
clone size: many
D gene: TRBD2
V gene: TRBV20-1
CDR3 protein: CSVLGLAVSYNEQFF
CDR3 DNA: TGCAGTGTCCTCGGACTAGCGGTCTCCTACAATGAGCAGTTCTTC

J gene: TRBJ2-1
clone size: .
D gene: TRBD2
V gene: TRBV7-3
CDR3 protein: CASSLIAGTSGGEQFF
CDR3 DNA: TGTGCCAGCAGCTTAATTGCGGGGACTAGCGGGGGTGAGCAGTTCTTC

J gene: TRBJ2-7
clone size: few
D gene: TRBD1
V gene: TRBV4-3
CDR3 protein: CASSPDGQGAYEQYF
CDR3 DNA: TGCGCCAGCAGCCCGGATGGACAGGGTGCTTACGAGCAGTACTTC

J gene: TRBJ2-7
clone size: few
D gene: .
V gene: TRBV19
CDR3 protein: CASSDGTASSYEQYF
CDR3 DNA: TGTGCCAGTAGTGACGGGACTGCGAGTTCCTACGAGCAGTACTTC

J gene: TRBJ2-7
clone size: .
D gene: TRBD1
V gene: TRBV6-1
CDR3 protein: CASSAKRQGERYEQYF
CDR3 DNA: TGTGCCAGCAGTGCAAAACGGCAGGGGGAGCGCTACGAGCAGTACTTC